Shown below are 32 T cell receptor beta chains from a single sample sequenced in a study of CD8+CD57+ T cells in acquired aplastic anemia. Researchers used genomic DNA as the template to profile TCR beta VDJ and CDR3. TCRdb re-analysed the reads in MiXCR, keeping a single row per CDR3 protein. The sample includes 110,000 or so distinct CDR3 sequences, under 60% of them seen just once. The material sequenced was sorted CD4+, CD8+, or CD8+CD57+ T cells (not recorded which) from PBMCs. These receptors were taken from a human donor in good health, serving as a control.

The chain uses TRBV10-3 and TRBJ2-1, with 14 bases lining up with TRBD2. This CDR3 has 14 residues. Germline trimming cut 6 bases from V and 8 bases from J; bases unmatched to any gene: 3. Looked up from germline, CDR1 is ENHRY and CDR2 is SYGVKD. In DNA, the CDR3 is TGTGCCATCAGGGGACTAGCGGGAGACGATGAGCAGTTCTTC. It specifies CAIRGLAGDDEQFF.

The chain uses TRBV7-9 and TRBJ1-1, with D unclear. V was cut by 5 bases and J by 1 base, with 17 bases left in between. The germline V gene has CDR1 SEHNR and CDR2 FQNEAQ (reference sequence). CDR3 size: 16 residues. The CDR3 loop is CASSQGGLGENTEAFF. In nucleotides, the CDR3 is TGTGCCAGCAGCCAAGGCGGGCTGGGCGAGAACACTGAAGCTTTCTTT.

This clonotype was counted ten times or more. This sequence joins TRBV19 and TRBJ2-7, with D hard to call. Trimming cost V 4 bases and J 6 bases, with 13 bases left between them. Per germline, CDR1 LNHDA and CDR2 SQIVND (reference sequence). CDR3 size: 13 residues. The chain's CDR3 is CASSTTEFGEQYF. The CDR3 nucleotides read TGTGCCAGTAGTACAACAGAATTTGGCGAGCAGTACTTC. The full variable domain, completed using reference TRBV19 and TRBJ2-7, is DGGITQSPKYLFRKEGQNVTLSCEQNLNHDAMYWYRQDPGQGLRLIYYSQIVNDFQKGDIAEGYSVSREKKESFPLTVTSAQKNPTAFYLCASSTTEFGEQYFGPGTRLTVT.

The chain joins TRBV5-6 to TRBJ1-4; 7 nucleotides align to TRBD1. Per the germline V gene, CDR1 is SGHDT and CDR2 is YYEEEE. The CDR3 spans 14 residues. V gave up 2 bases and J gave up 7 bases; unmatched junction bases: 5. The CDR3 nucleotides are TGTGCCAGCAGCTTTGGACAGGATGGTGAAAAACTGTTTTTT. This gives the protein CASSFGQDGEKLFF.

This clonotype has a count of ten or more. V gene TRBV27 combines with J gene TRBJ1-1; D ambiguous. The CDR3 contains 14 residues. CDR1 and CDR2 (germline): MNHEY, SMNVEV (reference sequence). The V gene lost 9 bases and the J gene lost 0 bases, with 14 bases spanning the gap. CDR3 nucleotide sequence: TGTGCCAGTAGGCAGGAGTCGTTGAACACTGAAGCTTTCTTT. It is translated as CASRQESLNTEAFF.

CDR3 sequence (DNA): TGTGCCAGCAGGACCTCGAGATTGGTAGATACGCAGTATTTT. This sequence encodes CASRTSRLVDTQYF. The chain employs TRBV7-2 and TRBJ2-3; D is uncertain. Trimming removed 6 bases at V and 5 bases at J, with 15 bases between. CDR1 is SGHTA, CDR2 FQGNSA, per germline. The CDR3 spans 14 residues.

V usage is TRBV4-3 and J usage is TRBJ1-6, with D unresolved. The length of the CDR3 is 13 residues. Trimming removed 1 base from V and 11 bases from J, with 9 bases in between. The germline gives CDR1 LGHNA, CDR2 YSLEER. This CDR3 is CASSQVSGAPLHF. CDR3 coding DNA: TGCGCCAGCAGCCAAGTCTCCGGGGCACCCCTCCACTTT.

This chain joins TRBV29-1 and TRBJ1-1, with no clear D. V was pared by 3 bases and J by 5 bases, with 7 bases between. The CDR3 totals 11 residues. CDR1 is SQVTM, CDR2 ANQGSEA, per germline. CDR3 bases: TGCAGCGTTGATCGGGAAACTGAAGCTTTCTTT. This translates into CSVDRETEAFF.

This clonotype was recorded at least ten times. The V and J genes are TRBV5-4 and TRBJ1-1; D remains ambiguous. Per germline, CDR1 SGHNT and CDR2 YYREEE (reference sequence). CDR3 length: 13 residues. Between the trimmed V and J ends, which lost 0 bases and 1 base, there was a span of 4 bases. CDR3 sequence: CASSLDKNTEAFF. The DNA for the CDR3 is TGTGCCAGCAGCTTGGACAAGAACACTGAAGCTTTCTTT.

This clonotype was found once. The chain couples TRBV10-3 to TRBJ1-2; TRBD1 matches at 9 bases. V lost 2 bases to trimming and J lost 6 bases; unmatched junction nucleotides: 7. CDR1 and CDR2 (germline): ENHRY, SYGVKD. The CDR3 loop spans 15 amino acids. The CDR3 loop is CAISEITGTGNGYTF. As DNA, the CDR3 is TGTGCCATCAGTGAGATAACCGGGACAGGGAATGGCTACACCTTC.

The sample holds many counts of this clonotype. The rearrangement links TRBV5-5 to TRBJ1-5; D possibly corresponds to TRBD1 (5 bases). The V gene lost 1 base and the J gene lost 6 bases, with 11 bases spanning the gap. The CDR3 covers 14 residues. In germline, CDR1 is SGHKS, CDR2 YYEKEE (reference sequence). The CDR3 spells CASSLYRSAQPQHF. CDR3 in DNA: TGTGCCAGCAGCTTGTACAGGTCCGCTCAGCCCCAGCATTTT.

This clonotype was seen at least ten times. V gene TRBV20-1 combines with J gene TRBJ2-3; tentative D call: TRBD2 (6 bases). Germline V CDR1 and CDR2: DFQATT, SNEGSKA (reference sequence). The CDR3 extends over 16 amino acids. Trimming removed 5 bases from V and 1 base from J, with 19 bases in between. The CDR3 sequence is CSAPSWTKEGTDTQYF. CDR3 nucleotides: TGCAGTGCTCCCTCCTGGACTAAAGAGGGCACAGATACGCAGTATTTT.

In its sample, this clonotype was seen many times. This sequence joins TRBV12-3 or TRBV12-4 and TRBJ2-7; unclear D gene. CDR3 length equals 13 residues. Trimming took off 2 bases at V and 2 bases at J, with 7 bases between the two ends. Written as DNA, the CDR3 is TGTGCCAGCAGTTTAAAACAGACCTACGAGCAGTACTTC. Protein: CASSLKQTYEQYF.

The J gene is TRBJ1-5, the V gene TRBV10-3; the match to TRBD1 covers 11 bases. The ends lost 0 bases at V and 14 bases at J; junction bases unmatched: 6. This CDR3 is built from 14 residues. Per germline, CDR1 ENHRY and CDR2 SYGVKD. CDR3 in amino acids: CAISESGQGAYEHF. Here the CDR3 DNA reads TGTGCCATCAGTGAGTCCGGACAGGGGGCCTACGAGCATTTT.

The chain uses TRBV15 and TRBJ2-7; 7 bases line up with TRBD1. The CDR3 has 14 amino acids. The ends lost 0 bases at V and 6 bases at J; junction bases unmatched: 5. Germline values: CDR1 LNHNV, CDR2 YYDKDF (reference sequence). The CDR3 region has the DNA TGTGCCACCAGCAGAGATCTGACAGGGACCGAGCAGTACTTC. It specifies CATSRDLTGTEQYF.

This chain connects TRBV20-1 to TRBJ2-1; 9 bases match TRBD1. The J segment lost 3 bases and the V segment lost 5 bases, leaving 5 bases of the junction unmatched. This CDR3 is built from 14 residues. Per the germline V gene, CDR1 is DFQATT and CDR2 is SNEGSKA (reference sequence). CDR3 sequence reads: CSAGTGRGYNEQFF. CDR3 nucleotides: TGCAGTGCTGGGACAGGGAGGGGCTACAATGAGCAGTTCTTC.

The genes are TRBV13 and TRBJ2-7; 11 bases fit TRBD1. V lost 4 bases, J lost 6 bases, and 8 bases stayed unmatched. The CDR3 runs 15 residues. CDR1 is PRHDT, CDR2 FYEKMQ, per germline (reference sequence). In DNA form, the CDR3 reads TGTGCCAGCAGCTCATCCGGGACAGGGGGGGGCGAGCAGTACTTC. Translation: CASSSSGTGGGEQYF.

This clonotype has only a few counts. The chain is built from TRBV10-3 and TRBJ1-5; no firm D call. The CDR3 contains 15 residues. Per the germline V gene, CDR1 is ENHRY and CDR2 is SYGVKD. The V and J ends lost 3 bases and 2 bases respectively, with 11 bases between them. CDR3 protein: CAISDSLAGNQPQHF. The CDR3 region has the DNA TGTGCCATCAGTGACAGCTTGGCGGGCAATCAGCCCCAGCATTTT.

Concerning this clonotype: The junction differs from germline at one of its ends, possibly a read error. The V and J genes are TRBV20-1 and TRBJ2-5; 8 nucleotides line up with TRBD1. This CDR3 comprises 17 residues. Germline values: CDR1 DFQATT, CDR2 SNEGSKA (reference sequence). The CDR3 region is CSADYAPGQGSLEAQYF. The CDR3 region has the DNA TGCAGTGCTGACTATGCCCCCGGACAGGGTAGTTTAGAGGCCCAGTACTTC.

The gene calls are TRBV10-1 and TRBJ1-6, with TRBD1 matching 9 bases. The junction had 14 bases not matched to a gene; V was cut back by 10 bases and J by 10 bases. Germline lookup yields CDR1 WNHNN and CDR2 SYGVQD (reference sequence). The CDR3 covers 15 residues. The CDR3 bases are TGCGCCAAGACCGGGACAGGGACAGTCGGATCACCCCTCCACTTT. As protein: CAKTGTGTVGSPLHF.

This chain uses TRBV20-1 with TRBJ1-4; 9 nucleotides align to TRBD1. The CDR3 spans 17 residues. With 0 bases clipped from V and 7 bases from J, the junction kept 12 bases outside the gene matches. Germline assignment: CDR1 DFQATT and CDR2 SNEGSKA (reference sequence). The CDR3 is CSAREPYHRGRGEKLFF. The CDR3 nucleotides are TGCAGTGCTAGAGAGCCCTATCACAGGGGGCGGGGTGAAAAACTGTTTTTT.

This clonotype was recorded a few times. Its ends do not fully match the called genes, so a read error is possible. The chain carries TRBV10-1 and TRBJ1-5; 8 nucleotides align to TRBD1. The CDR3 covers 13 residues. CDR1 is WNHNN and CDR2 is SYGVQD in the germline V gene (reference sequence). CDR3 nucleotide sequence: TGTGCCAGCACGGACAGGGTCAGTCAGCCCCAGCATTTT. Residues: CASTDRVSQPQHF.

V gene TRBV11-1 combines with J gene TRBJ1-2, with 7 nucleotides matching TRBD1. J was trimmed by 0 bases and V by 4 bases; bases with no gene match: 5. The CDR3 has 15 residues. Germline-derived CDR1 and CDR2 are SGHAT and FQDESV (reference sequence). The CDR3 DNA reads as TGTGCCAGCAGCTATTCGACAGGGCCTAACTATGGCTACACCTTC. This codes for CASSYSTGPNYGYTF.

This sequence joins TRBV7-3 and TRBJ2-1, with D perhaps TRBD2 (5 bases). Germline loops: CDR1 SGHTA, CDR2 FQGTGA. Trimming shortened V by 4 bases and J by 3 bases, and 7 bases separated the two germline ends. This CDR3 is 13 amino acids long. The DNA of the CDR3 is TGTGCCAGCAGCTCGGACTTCTACAATGAGCAGTTCTTC. Translation gives CASSSDFYNEQFF.

V and J are TRBV18 and TRBJ2-7; the D gene is possibly TRBD1 (5 bases). CDR1 is KGHSH, CDR2 LQKENI, per germline. Trimming removed 2 bases from V and 1 base from J, with 6 bases in between. The CDR3 is 13 residues long. CDR3 protein: CASSPKGSYEQYF. The CDR3 DNA reads TGTGCCAGCTCACCAAAGGGGTCCTACGAGCAGTACTTC.

At least ten counts were recorded for this clonotype. This rearrangement joins TRBV20-1 to TRBJ1-1, with D hard to call. CDR3 length: 12 amino acids. Germline V gives CDR1 DFQATT, CDR2 SNEGSKA (reference sequence). The V end was cut by 0 bases, the J end by 7 bases, with 9 bases between. Written as DNA, the CDR3 is TGCAGTGCTAGAGACGTAAGAATTGAAGCTTTCTTT. Translating gives CSARDVRIEAFF.

This clonotype showed up just once. V and J are TRBV24-1 and TRBJ2-1, with 10 bases lining up with TRBD2. This CDR3 contains 17 residues. Trimming took 4 bases from V and 5 from J; bases not matched to a gene: 10. CDR1 is KGHDR, CDR2 SFDVKD, per germline. The CDR3 region is CATSESGLAGEHNEQFF. As DNA, the CDR3 is TGTGCCACCAGTGAAAGCGGGCTAGCGGGAGAGCACAATGAGCAGTTCTTC.

This clonotype has a count of ten or more. The gene calls are TRBV27 and TRBJ1-1; D is perhaps TRBD1 (6 bases). V dropped 5 bases and J dropped 10 bases, with 20 bases sitting between them. Germline V lookup: CDR1 MNHEY, CDR2 SMNVEV (reference sequence). This CDR3 is 14 amino acids long. CDR3 bases: TGTGCCAGCAGTCAAGGTGGGGGGCTGAGTGCAGCTTTCTTT. Translated: CASSQGGGLSAAFF.

In its sample, this clonotype was seen many times. V usage is TRBV5-6 and J usage is TRBJ2-7, with TRBD1 matching 7 bases. Germline trimming cut 0 bases from V and 1 base from J; bases unmatched to any gene: 4. The CDR3 is 15 residues long. The V gene's germline CDR1 is SGHDT and CDR2 YYEEEE. The CDR3 DNA follows: TGTGCCAGCAGCTTGGTTGGACAGGTTTCCTACGAGCAGTACTTC. Its protein product is CASSLVGQVSYEQYF.

V is TRBV6-2 or TRBV6-3 and J is TRBJ1-1; no reliable D call. Germline CDR1 reads MNHEY; CDR2 reads SVGEGT. The CDR3 is made up of 15 amino acids. The V end was cut by 0 bases, the J end by 4 bases, with 12 bases between. The CDR3 protein is CASSYSTVGPTEAFF. As DNA, the CDR3 is TGTGCCAGCAGTTACTCGACCGTAGGGCCCACTGAAGCTTTCTTT.

CDR3 sequence (DNA): TGTGCCAGCAGCTTATCCTATCTAACTGAAGCTTTCTTT. Amino acid sequence: CASSLSYLTEAFF. This chain links TRBV7-8 with TRBJ1-1; D ambiguous. V was clipped by 2 bases and J by 5 bases, with 9 bases between them. The length of the CDR3 is 13 residues. Germline V gene lookup returns CDR1 SGHVS and CDR2 FQNEAQ.

The DNA of the CDR3 is TGTGCCAGCAGCTTGGAAAACAGCAACACTGAAGCTTTCTTT. The encoded protein is CASSLENSNTEAFF. The chain combines TRBV5-4 with TRBJ1-1, with D unresolved. Trimming took 0 bases from V and 2 from J, leaving 8 bases between them. There are 14 residues in the CDR3. CDR1 is SGHNT and CDR2 is YYREEE in the germline V gene (reference sequence). Full variable domain (rest looked up from reference TRBV5-4 and TRBJ1-1): ETGVTQSPTHLIKTRGQQVTLRCSSQSGHNTVSWYQQALGQGPQFIFQYYREEENGRGNFPPRFSGLQFPNYSSELNVNALELDDSALYLCASSLENSNTEAFFGQGTRLTVV.